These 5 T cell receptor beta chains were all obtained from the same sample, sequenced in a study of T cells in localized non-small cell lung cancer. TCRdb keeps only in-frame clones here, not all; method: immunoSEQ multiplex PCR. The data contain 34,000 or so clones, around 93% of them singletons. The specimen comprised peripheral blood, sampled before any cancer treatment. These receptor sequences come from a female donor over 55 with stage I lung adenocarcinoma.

The CDR3 here is CASSFVGNEKLFF. The CDR3 DNA reads TGTGCCAGCAGTTTTGTGGGTAATGAAAAACTGTTTTTT. The chain carries TRBV27 and TRBJ1-4; D uncertain. CDR3 length: 13 amino acids. Germline V gene sequence: CDR1 MNHEY, CDR2 SMNVEV (reference sequence). Trimming left V 3 bases short and J 4 bases short, with 6 bases between.

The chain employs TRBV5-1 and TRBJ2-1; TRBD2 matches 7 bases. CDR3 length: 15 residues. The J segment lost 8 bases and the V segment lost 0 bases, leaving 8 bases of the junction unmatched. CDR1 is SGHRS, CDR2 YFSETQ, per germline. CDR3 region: CASSLAAGLVDEQFF. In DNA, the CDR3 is TGCGCCAGCAGCTTGGCCGCCGGACTAGTCGATGAGCAGTTCTTC.

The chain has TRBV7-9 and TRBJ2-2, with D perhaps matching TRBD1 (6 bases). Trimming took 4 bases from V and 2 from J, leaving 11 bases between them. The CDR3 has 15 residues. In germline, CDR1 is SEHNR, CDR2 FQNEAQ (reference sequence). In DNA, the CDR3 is TGTGCCAGCAGCTACTGGGACAAAAACACCGGGGAGCTGTTTTTT. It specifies CASSYWDKNTGELFF.

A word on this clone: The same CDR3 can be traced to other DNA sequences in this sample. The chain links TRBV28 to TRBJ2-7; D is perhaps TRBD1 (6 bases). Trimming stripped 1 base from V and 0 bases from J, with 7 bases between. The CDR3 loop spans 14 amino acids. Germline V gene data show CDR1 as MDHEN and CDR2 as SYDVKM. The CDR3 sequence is CASSLLQGSYEQYF. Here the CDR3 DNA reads TGTGCCAGCAGTTTATTACAGGGCTCCTACGAGCAGTACTTC.

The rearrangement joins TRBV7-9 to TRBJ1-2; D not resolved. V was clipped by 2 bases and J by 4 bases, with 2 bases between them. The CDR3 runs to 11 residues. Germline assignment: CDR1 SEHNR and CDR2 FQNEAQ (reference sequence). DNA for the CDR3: TGTGCCAGCAGCTTAATCTATGGCTACACCTTC. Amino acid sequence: CASSLIYGYTF.